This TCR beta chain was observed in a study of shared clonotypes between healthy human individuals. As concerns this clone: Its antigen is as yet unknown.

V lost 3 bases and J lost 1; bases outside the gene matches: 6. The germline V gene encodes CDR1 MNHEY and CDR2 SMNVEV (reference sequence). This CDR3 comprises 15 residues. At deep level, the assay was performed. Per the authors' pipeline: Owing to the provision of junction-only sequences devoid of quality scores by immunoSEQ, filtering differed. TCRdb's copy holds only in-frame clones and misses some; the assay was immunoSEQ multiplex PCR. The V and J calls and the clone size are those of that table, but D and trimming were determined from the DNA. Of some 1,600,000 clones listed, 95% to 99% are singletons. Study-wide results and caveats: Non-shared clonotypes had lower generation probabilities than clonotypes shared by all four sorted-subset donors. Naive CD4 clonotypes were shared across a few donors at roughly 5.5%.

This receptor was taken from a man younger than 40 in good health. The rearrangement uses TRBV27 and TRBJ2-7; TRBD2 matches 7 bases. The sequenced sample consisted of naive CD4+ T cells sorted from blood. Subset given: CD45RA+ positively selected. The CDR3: CASSFLSGPSYEQYF. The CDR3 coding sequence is TGTGCCAGCAGTTTCCTTAGCGGGCCGTCCTACGAGCAGTACTTC.